The source of this T cell receptor beta chain is a study of blood T cell repertoires in COVID-19. As for the study in general: Researchers got acute and convalescent COVID-19 samples from the United States, Italy and Spain. PBMCs, B-cell-depleted T cells, or T cells provided the cDNA or gDNA that made up the material.

Per the authors' pipeline: Reference gene primer amplification gave nucleated cell count estimates. The table came from immunoSEQ multiplex PCR; TCRdb's copy has only in-frame clones and leaves some out. Clone size and the V and J calls come from that table; the DNA yielded D and trimming. The table lists roughly 500,000 clones, 89% of them singletons. Patients of the Seattle cohort, enrolled during active infection, were followed longitudinally. Trimming removed 5 bases at V and 6 bases at J, with 11 bases between. Germline values: CDR1 MNHEY, CDR2 SVGAGI. The CDR3 runs 13 residues. The sample was peripheral blood. The receptor was derived from a man aged 18-30 years with COVID-19, enrolled during active disease. The chain links TRBV6-5 to TRBJ1-5; D call uncertain. This CDR3 is CASSLGVFQPQHF. In nucleotides, the CDR3 is TGTGCCAGCAGTCTCGGGGTTTTTCAGCCCCAGCATTTT.